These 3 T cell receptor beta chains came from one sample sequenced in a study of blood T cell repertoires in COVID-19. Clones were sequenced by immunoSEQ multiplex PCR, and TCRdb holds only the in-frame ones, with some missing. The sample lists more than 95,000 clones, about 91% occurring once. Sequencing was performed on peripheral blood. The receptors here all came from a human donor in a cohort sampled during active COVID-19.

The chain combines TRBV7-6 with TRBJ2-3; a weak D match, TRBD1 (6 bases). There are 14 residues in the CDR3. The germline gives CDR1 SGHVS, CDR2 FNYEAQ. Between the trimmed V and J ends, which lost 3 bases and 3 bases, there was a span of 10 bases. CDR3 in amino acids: CASSFTGLTDTQYF. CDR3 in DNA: TGTGCCAGCAGCTTTACAGGGTTAACAGATACGCAGTATTTT. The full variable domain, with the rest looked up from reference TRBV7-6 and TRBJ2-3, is GAGVSQSPRYKVTKRGQDVALRCDPISGHVSLYWYRQALGQGPEFLTYFNYEAQQDKSGLPNDRFSAERPEGSISTLTIQRTEQRDSAMYRCASSFTGLTDTQYFGPGTRLTVL.

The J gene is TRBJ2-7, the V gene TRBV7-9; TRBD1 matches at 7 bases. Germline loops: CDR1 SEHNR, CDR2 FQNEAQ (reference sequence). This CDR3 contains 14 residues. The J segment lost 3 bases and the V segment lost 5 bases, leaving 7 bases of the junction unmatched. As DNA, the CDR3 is TGTGCCAGCAGCCGTTCAGGGGGAATCTACGAGCAGTACTTC. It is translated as CASSRSGGIYEQYF.

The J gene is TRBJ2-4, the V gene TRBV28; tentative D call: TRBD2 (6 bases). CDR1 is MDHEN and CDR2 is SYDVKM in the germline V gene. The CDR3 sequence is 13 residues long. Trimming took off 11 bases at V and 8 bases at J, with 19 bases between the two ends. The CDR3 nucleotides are TGTGCCGGTCGAGGAGGAGGGGCTTACATTCAGTACTTC. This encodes CAGRGGGAYIQYF.